Shown below are 31 T cell receptor beta chains from a single sample sequenced in a study of graft-versus-host responses after intestinal transplantation. Which antigens these TCRs recognize remains unknown. Sequenced by immunoSEQ multiplex PCR; TCRdb stores in-frame clones only, minus some. Among 85,000 to 90,000 clones listed, approximately 90% were seen once. Sequenced here: unstimulated CD4+ T cells sorted from spleen or lymph node cells, sampled before transplant. The receptors come from a human donor who was the organ donor for an intestinal transplant.

Only one count was recorded for this clone. In nucleotides, the CDR3 is TGTGCCAGTAGTATAGGGACTAGCACAGATACGCAGTATTTT. Its translation is CASSIGTSTDTQYF. V usage is TRBV19 and J usage is TRBJ2-3, with D maybe TRBD2 (5 bases). The CDR3 runs to 14 residues. Germline CDR1 is LNHDA and CDR2 is SQIVND (reference sequence). V shed 1 base and J shed 0 bases, with 5 bases lying between them.

The V call is TRBV4-1, the J call TRBJ1-6, with TRBD1 matching over 9 bases. The CDR3 runs to 17 residues. The J segment lost 10 bases and the V segment lost 3 bases, leaving 13 bases of the junction unmatched. Germline V gene data show CDR1 as MGHRA and CDR2 as YSYEKL. The CDR3 loop reads CASSQATGGVLESPLHF. CDR3 nucleotides: TGCGCCAGCAGCCAGGCGACAGGGGGTGTGTTGGAATCACCCCTCCACTTT.

The chain has TRBV7-2 and TRBJ2-5; 11 bases are shared with TRBD2. The CDR3 sequence is 18 residues long. CDR1 and CDR2 (germline): SGHTA, FQGNSA. V shed 0 bases and J 4 bases; nucleotides not matched to a gene: 10. The CDR3 nucleotides are TGTGCCAGCAGCTTAGCCCCCGGACTAGCGGGCCTCAGAGAGACCCAGTACTTC. The encoded protein is CASSLAPGLAGLRETQYF.

The chain has TRBV19 and TRBJ2-5; 9 positions match TRBD1. The J segment lost 4 bases and the V segment lost 5 bases, leaving 2 bases of the junction unmatched. CDR3 length: 13 residues. The germline gives CDR1 LNHDA, CDR2 SQIVND (reference sequence). The CDR3 DNA sequence: TGTGCCAGTAGTTCACAGGGGGCAGAGACCCAGTACTTC. Encoded protein: CASSSQGAETQYF. Using reference TRBV19 and TRBJ2-5 for the parts outside the CDR3, the full variable domain is DGGITQSPKYLFRKEGQNVTLSCEQNLNHDAMYWYRQDPGQGLRLIYYSQIVNDFQKGDIAEGYSVSREKKESFPLTVTSAQKNPTAFYLCASSSQGAETQYFGPGTRLLVL.

The chain is built from TRBV25-1 and TRBJ2-5, with D perhaps matching TRBD2 (5 bases). The CDR3 is 14 residues long. V dropped 3 bases and J dropped 1 base, with 9 bases sitting between them. Germline V gene sequence: CDR1 MGHDK, CDR2 SYGVNS. CDR3: CASSEPGFQETQYF. The CDR3 DNA reads as TGTGCCAGCAGTGAGCCGGGGTTCCAAGAGACCCAGTACTTC.

The V gene is TRBV19, the J gene TRBJ2-5; 10 bases map to TRBD2. V lost 1 base to trimming and J lost 4 bases; unmatched junction nucleotides: 6. Germline CDR1 is LNHDA and CDR2 is SQIVND (reference sequence). The CDR3 is made up of 16 amino acids. The chain's CDR3 is CASSIGSGRAVETQYF. CDR3 DNA sequence: TGTGCCAGTAGTATAGGGAGCGGGAGGGCCGTAGAGACCCAGTACTTC. The whole variable domain, filled in from reference TRBV19 and TRBJ2-5, reads DGGITQSPKYLFRKEGQNVTLSCEQNLNHDAMYWYRQDPGQGLRLIYYSQIVNDFQKGDIAEGYSVSREKKESFPLTVTSAQKNPTAFYLCASSIGSGRAVETQYFGPGTRLLVL.

As concerns this clone: The sample carries other DNA sequences with the same CDR3. V is TRBV5-1 and J is TRBJ2-7; 11 bases agree with TRBD2. V lost 1 base and J lost 0; bases outside the gene matches: 0. The germline CDR1 and CDR2 sequences are SGHRS and YFSETQ. This CDR3 has 15 amino acids. DNA for the CDR3: TGCGCCAGCAGCTTGCTAGCGGGAGGCTCCTACGAGCAGTACTTC. This codes for CASSLLAGGSYEQYF. The full variable domain, its missing parts supplied by reference TRBV5-1 and TRBJ2-7, is KAGVTQTPRYLIKTRGQQVTLSCSPISGHRSVSWYQQTPGQGLQFLFEYFSETQRNKGNFPGRFSGRQFSNSRSEMNVSTLELGDSALYLCASSLLAGGSYEQYFGPGTRLTVT.

J is TRBJ1-5 and V is TRBV7-9; 7 bases are a match to TRBD1. Germline lookup yields CDR1 SEHNR and CDR2 FQNEAQ (reference sequence). V was pared by 3 bases and J by 0 bases, with 5 bases of the junction left unmatched. The CDR3 is 16 residues long. The chain's CDR3 is CASSFTTGTSNQPQHF. In DNA form, the CDR3 reads TGTGCCAGCAGCTTTACGACAGGGACTAGCAATCAGCCCCAGCATTTT.

The chain couples TRBV20-1 to TRBJ2-1; D is unresolved. Germline-derived CDR1 and CDR2 are DFQATT and SNEGSKA (reference sequence). Trimming removed 5 bases from V and 3 bases from J, with 5 bases in between. This CDR3 has 11 residues. The CDR3 coding sequence is TGCAGTGCTCAACACTACAATGAGCAGTTCTTC. Amino acids: CSAQHYNEQFF.

CDR3 in amino acids: CASSSVYTQYF. As DNA, the CDR3 is TGCGCCAGCAGCTCTGTATATACGCAGTATTTT. The V call is TRBV5-1, the J call TRBJ2-3; D call uncertain. Trimming took off 3 bases at V and 7 bases at J, with 6 bases between the two ends. The CDR3 length is 11 residues. The germline gives CDR1 SGHRS, CDR2 YFSETQ. Using reference TRBV5-1 and TRBJ2-3 for the parts outside the CDR3, the full variable domain is KAGVTQTPRYLIKTRGQQVTLSCSPISGHRSVSWYQQTPGQGLQFLFEYFSETQRNKGNFPGRFSGRQFSNSRSEMNVSTLELGDSALYLCASSSVYTQYFGPGTRLTVL.

The V and J genes are TRBV11-1 and TRBJ2-1, with TRBD2 as a possible D gene (5 bases). CDR3 size: 15 residues. CDR1 is SGHAT, CDR2 FQDESV, per germline (reference sequence). Deletions cut 4 bases from V and 1 base from J, with 11 bases between. The CDR3 region has the DNA TGTGCCAGCAGCTCCGGGATCCTTTCCTACAATGAGCAGTTCTTC. Encoded protein: CASSSGILSYNEQFF.

V gene TRBV4-1 combines with J gene TRBJ2-1, with 8 bases lining up with TRBD1. Germline trimming cut 2 bases from V and 1 base from J; bases unmatched to any gene: 1. This CDR3 comprises 15 residues. In germline, CDR1 is MGHRA, CDR2 YSYEKL. The CDR3 DNA sequence: TGCGCCAGCAGCCAACGACAGGGGTCCTACAATGAGCAGTTCTTC. Encoded protein: CASSQRQGSYNEQFF.

Only one count was recorded for this clone. The chain employs TRBV28 and TRBJ1-2; D not certain. The CDR3 has 12 amino acids. Germline V lookup: CDR1 MDHEN, CDR2 SYDVKM. V lost 4 bases, J lost 8 bases, and 11 bases lay in between. CDR3 in DNA: TGTGCCAGCAGTTCGGTGAACTCGGGCTACACCTTC. The encoded protein is CASSSVNSGYTF.

The chain uses TRBV28 and TRBJ2-1; D not resolved. The CDR3 runs 14 residues. Trimming cost V 9 bases and J 2 bases, with 14 bases left between them. CDR1 and CDR2 from the germline V gene are MDHEN and SYDVKM. The CDR3 DNA reads TGTGCCAGTGGTAGAAGAAATACCTACAATGAGCAGTTCTTC. This encodes CASGRRNTYNEQFF.

This clone was seen a handful of times. CDR3: CASSDHLALQYF. CDR3 nucleotide sequence: TGTGCCAGCAGTGATCATTTGGCTTTACAGTACTTC. The chain has TRBV25-1 and TRBJ2-7; D is undetermined. The CDR3 has 12 residues. Trimming left V 3 bases short and J 10 bases short, with 13 bases between. Looked up from germline, CDR1 is MGHDK and CDR2 is SYGVNS.

This clone was seen a few times. The gene calls are TRBV14 and TRBJ1-1, with D unclear. The ends were cut back, 4 bases at V and 3 bases at J, with 12 bases in the middle. CDR3 length: 14 residues. Germline V gene sequence: CDR1 SGHDN, CDR2 FVKESK. This CDR3 is CASSRGVLDTEAFF. The CDR3 DNA reads TGTGCCAGCAGCCGCGGGGTCCTGGACACTGAAGCTTTCTTT.

The V and J genes are TRBV28 and TRBJ1-5, with D possibly matching TRBD1 (5 bases). CDR1 and CDR2 from the germline V gene are MDHEN and SYDVKM. The CDR3 sequence is 15 residues long. Trimming stripped 6 bases from V and 0 bases from J, with 12 bases between. The CDR3 coding sequence is TGTGCCAGCAGGCGGGGGGTCTATAGCAATCAGCCCCAGCATTTT. Amino acids: CASRRGVYSNQPQHF.

V gene TRBV15 combines with J gene TRBJ2-1, with D perhaps TRBD1 (5 bases). Germline V gene data show CDR1 as LNHNV and CDR2 as YYDKDF (reference sequence). The V and J ends lost 1 base and 7 bases respectively, with 11 bases between them. This CDR3 region has 14 residues. This CDR3 reads CATSRGGEPNEQFF. In nucleotides, the CDR3 is TGTGCCACCAGCAGAGGGGGCGAACCGAATGAGCAGTTCTTC.

This clone was picked up one time. The rearrangement uses TRBV2 and TRBJ1-5, with D possibly matching TRBD1 (5 bases). This CDR3 has 16 residues. Germline V CDR1 and CDR2: SNHLY, FYNNEI. V lost 6 bases and J lost 4, with 19 bases in between. This CDR3 is CASSSRGGVLNQPQHF. Written as DNA, the CDR3 is TGTGCCAGCAGCTCGAGGGGAGGGGTTCTAAATCAGCCCCAGCATTTT. Using reference TRBV2 and TRBJ1-5 for the parts outside the CDR3, the full variable domain is EPEVTQTPSHQVTQMGQEVILRCVPISNHLYFYWYRQILGQKVEFLVSFYNNEISEKSEIFDDQFSVERPDGSNFTLKIRSTKLEDSAMYFCASSSRGGVLNQPQHFGDGTRLSIL.

The chain uses TRBV5-4 and TRBJ1-1; no clear D gene. The germline V gene encodes CDR1 SGHNT and CDR2 YYREEE (reference sequence). V was trimmed by 3 bases and J by 7 bases, leaving 10 bases between them. The CDR3 runs 12 residues. In DNA form, the CDR3 reads TGTGCCAGCAGCTCCCTCAGAGGTGAAGCTTTCTTT. Its translation: CASSSLRGEAFF.

The chain combines TRBV7-9 with TRBJ2-6; TRBD2 aligns across 12 bases. The CDR3 totals 18 residues. The ends lost 8 bases at V and 4 bases at J; junction bases unmatched: 12. Germline V CDR1 and CDR2: SEHNR, FQNEAQ (reference sequence). The DNA for the CDR3 is TGTGCCAGCCGTCTAGCGGGAGGGTTCGTAGTCGGGGCCAACGTCCTGACTTTC. This sequence encodes CASRLAGGFVVGANVLTF.

This chain uses TRBV9 with TRBJ2-7; 11 nucleotides line up with TRBD2. This CDR3 is 14 amino acids long. V was clipped by 6 bases and J by 7 bases; unmatched bases: 9. Germline V gene lookup returns CDR1 SGDLS and CDR2 YYNGEE. CDR3 protein: CASTPGLAVFEQYF. The DNA for the CDR3 is TGTGCCAGCACCCCGGGACTAGCGGTTTTTGAGCAGTACTTC.

This clone has only a few counts. The CDR3 DNA sequence: TGTGCCAGCAGCAGGGAGCCAACTAATGAAAAACTGTTTTTT. This encodes CASSREPTNEKLFF. The V call is TRBV7-9, the J call TRBJ1-4; D uncertain. This CDR3 contains 14 residues. The germline CDR1 and CDR2 sequences are SEHNR and FQNEAQ (reference sequence). The V gene lost 5 bases and the J gene lost 0 bases, with 7 bases spanning the gap.

The chain combines TRBV2 with TRBJ2-3; 9 bases agree with TRBD1. CDR3 size: 21 residues. From germline, CDR1 is SNHLY and CDR2 FYNNEI. V dropped 9 bases and J dropped 0; count of bases not matched to a gene: 25. The CDR3 loop reads CARSTGGASLWGSDSTDTQYF. The CDR3 nucleotides are TGTGCCAGATCAACAGGGGGCGCTTCTCTCTGGGGTTCAGATAGCACAGATACGCAGTATTTT.

The chain uses TRBV6-6 and TRBJ1-5; D unresolved. The CDR3 is made up of 16 amino acids. The germline V gene encodes CDR1 MNHNY and CDR2 SVGAGI (reference sequence). V was trimmed by 2 bases and J by 3 bases, leaving 14 bases between them. The CDR3 bases are TGTGCCAGCAGTTACGAGGGATTGGGCCCCAATCAGCCCCAGCATTTT. This codes for CASSYEGLGPNQPQHF.

The V gene is TRBV19, the J gene TRBJ1-5; D is ambiguous. The ends were cut back, 8 bases at V and 0 bases at J, with 11 bases in the middle. This CDR3 region has 14 residues. Germline assignment: CDR1 LNHDA and CDR2 SQIVND (reference sequence). This chain's CDR3 is CASSTDYSNQPQHF. For the CDR3, the DNA is TGTGCCAGTTCAACAGACTATAGCAATCAGCCCCAGCATTTT.

This chain links TRBV7-8 with TRBJ2-7; D remains unclear. The DNA end lines up better with TRBJ2-5; the J call may be wrong. CDR1 and CDR2 from the germline V gene are SGHVS and FQNEAQ. The CDR3 spans 13 residues. CDR3 amino acids: CASSPTPGETQYF. The CDR3 nucleotides read TGTGCCAGCAGCCCTACCCCCGGGGAGACCCAGTACTTC.

CDR3 residues: CASSLLASGATGELFF. The CDR3 coding sequence is TGTGCCAGCAGCTTATTGGCTAGCGGAGCCACCGGGGAGCTGTTTTTT. This chain links TRBV7-6 with TRBJ2-2, with TRBD2 matching over 7 bases. The CDR3 has 16 residues. Germline values: CDR1 SGHVS, CDR2 FNYEAQ. The ends lost 2 bases at V and 4 bases at J; junction bases unmatched: 7.

The chain couples TRBV18 to TRBJ2-5; D is perhaps TRBD2 (6 bases). This CDR3 has 14 amino acids. The germline V gene has CDR1 KGHSH and CDR2 LQKENI. V lost 1 base and J 6 bases, leaving 12 bases between the germline ends. The CDR3 is CASSPRDGGKTQYF. CDR3 bases: TGTGCCAGCTCACCACGGGATGGGGGGAAGACCCAGTACTTC.

V gene TRBV5-1 combines with J gene TRBJ2-1, with 10 bases matching TRBD2. J was trimmed by 5 bases and V by 0 bases; bases with no gene match: 11. CDR3 length: 18 amino acids. Germline assignment: CDR1 SGHRS and CDR2 YFSETQ. In DNA form, the CDR3 reads TGCGCCAGCAGCTTGGCCCTACCTACTAGCGGGGCAAACAATGAGCAGTTCTTC. Its protein product is CASSLALPTSGANNEQFF. The full variable domain, its missing parts supplied by reference TRBV5-1 and TRBJ2-1, is KAGVTQTPRYLIKTRGQQVTLSCSPISGHRSVSWYQQTPGQGLQFLFEYFSETQRNKGNFPGRFSGRQFSNSRSEMNVSTLELGDSALYLCASSLALPTSGANNEQFFGPGTRLTVL.

The gene calls are TRBV7-9 and TRBJ2-1; the match to TRBD2 covers 8 bases. Germline assignment: CDR1 SEHNR and CDR2 FQNEAQ (reference sequence). V trimming: 1 base; J trimming: 7 bases; junction bases outside the gene matches: 3. The CDR3 length is 14 residues. CDR3: CASSLGTSSNEQFF. CDR3 DNA: TGTGCCAGCAGCTTAGGGACTAGCTCTAATGAGCAGTTCTTC. The complete variable domain, with remaining parts taken from reference TRBV7-9 and TRBJ2-1, reads DTGVSQNPRHKITKRGQNVTFRCDPISEHNRLYWYRQTLGQGPEFLTYFQNEAQLEKSRLLSDRFSAERPKGSFSTLEIQRTEQGDSAMYLCASSLGTSSNEQFFGPGTRLTVL.